The following is a T cell receptor beta chain sequence with its context. The record originates from a study of blood T cell repertoires in COVID-19. Study information: The samples span acute and convalescent COVID-19 from the United States, Italy and Spain. T cells, B-cell-depleted T cells, or PBMCs supplied cDNA or gDNA.

The CDR3 is 16 amino acids. V dropped 4 bases and J dropped 4 bases, with 14 bases sitting between them. Germline V gene sequence: CDR1 LNHDA, CDR2 SQIVND (reference sequence). Authors' methods: Reference gene primers were amplified, and this amplification served to estimate nucleated cell counts. The repertoire was sequenced with immunoSEQ multiplex PCR; TCRdb's copy has only in-frame clones and lacks some. That table is the source of V, J and clone size, and D and trimming were worked out from the DNA. The sample records about 70,000 clones, roughly 80% being singletons. Sequencing used peripheral blood. The TCR comes from a woman older than 75 with acute or convalescent COVID-19. The gene calls are TRBV19 and TRBJ1-6; the D is unclear. The CDR3 nucleotides are TGTGCCAGTAGTACCTCCGCTAGAATGTATAATTCACCCCTCCACTTT. Residues: CASSTSARMYNSPLHF.